This T cell receptor (beta chain) was captured by sequencing in a study of shared clonotypes between healthy human individuals. The wider study: Plates per donor: three CD4 naive, three CD4 memory, two CD8 naive, one CD8 memory. Study-wide findings and caveats: Rarefaction analysis demonstrated incomplete sorted-subset sequencing notwithstanding large depth.

The assay was immunoSEQ multiplex PCR, and TCRdb's table has in-frame clones only and misses some. In the table there are around 700,000 clones, roughly 70% of which are singletons. J was trimmed by 1 base and V by 2 bases; bases with no gene match: 2. CDR1 and CDR2 from the germline V gene are SGHDT and YYEEEE. The CDR3 extends over 14 amino acids. To note about this clone: The antigen is undetermined.

Each of the donors was a healthy adult who was HIV-negative and had not had a recent acute infection or vaccination. V is TRBV5-6 and J is TRBJ1-1; 7 bases match TRBD1. This clonotype originated in a woman aged 30 to 39 in good health. The sequenced sample was memory CD4+ T cells sorted from blood. Described subset: CD45RA-negative fraction. The CDR3 bases are TGTGCCAGCAGCTTCAGGGGGAGGAACACTGAAGCTTTCTTT. This gives the protein CASSFRGRNTEAFF.